This TCR beta chain was found in a study of early T cells in non-severe SARS-CoV-2 infection. Study background: Sequencing used unsorted whole-blood bulk RNA, so chains lack pairing. General study points: Anti-spike CD8 responses were favored by VDJdb matching, which missed private and CD4 specificities.

Trimming removed 3 bases from V and 8 bases from J, with 16 bases in between. Germline V lookup: CDR1 LGHDT, CDR2 YNNKEL (reference sequence). The CDR3 has 14 residues. Tagging with unique molecular identifiers was applied to individual cDNA molecules. One entry per CDR3 protein results from TCRdb running MiXCR on the 5' RACE reads. The sample shows some 40,000 distinct CDR3 sequences, approximately 5.9% of them seen only once. This clonotype was observed at least ten times. The target antigen is unknown. The source was whole blood, collected at baseline. The source of this sequence is an adult who was a healthcare worker with PCR-confirmed SARS-CoV-2 infection or an uninfected control (not recorded which). The chain joins TRBV3-1 to TRBJ1-2; maybe TRBD1 (5 bases). The CDR3 loop reads CASSQFGRGEGYTF. CDR3 DNA sequence: TGTGCCAGCAGCCAGTTCGGGAGGGGTGAAGGCTACACCTTC.